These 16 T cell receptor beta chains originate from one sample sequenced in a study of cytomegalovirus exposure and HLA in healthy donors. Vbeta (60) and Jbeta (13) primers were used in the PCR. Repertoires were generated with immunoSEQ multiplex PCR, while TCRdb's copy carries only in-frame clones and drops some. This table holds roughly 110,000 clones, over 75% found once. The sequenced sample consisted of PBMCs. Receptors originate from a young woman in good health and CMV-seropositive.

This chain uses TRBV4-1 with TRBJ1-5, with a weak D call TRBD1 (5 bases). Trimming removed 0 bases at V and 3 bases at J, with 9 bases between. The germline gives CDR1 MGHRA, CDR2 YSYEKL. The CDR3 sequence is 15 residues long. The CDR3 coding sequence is TGCGCCAGCAGCCAAGACCAGGGCTTCAATCAGCCCCAGCATTTT. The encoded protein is CASSQDQGFNQPQHF.

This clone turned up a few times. CDR3 region: CAISALQGNTIYF. The CDR3 DNA is TGTGCCATCAGTGCATTACAGGGAAACACCATATATTTT. This rearrangement joins TRBV10-3 to TRBJ1-3; D gene ambiguous. This CDR3 has 13 residues. V was trimmed by 4 bases and J by 4 bases, leaving 8 bases between them. Germline V gene sequence: CDR1 ENHRY, CDR2 SYGVKD.

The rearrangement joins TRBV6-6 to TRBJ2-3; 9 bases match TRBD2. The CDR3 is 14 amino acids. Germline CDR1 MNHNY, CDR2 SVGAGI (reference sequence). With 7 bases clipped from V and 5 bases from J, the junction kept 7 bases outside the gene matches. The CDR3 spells CASIPGTSLDTQYF. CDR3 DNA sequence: TGTGCCAGCATCCCCGGGACTAGCTTAGATACGCAGTATTTT.

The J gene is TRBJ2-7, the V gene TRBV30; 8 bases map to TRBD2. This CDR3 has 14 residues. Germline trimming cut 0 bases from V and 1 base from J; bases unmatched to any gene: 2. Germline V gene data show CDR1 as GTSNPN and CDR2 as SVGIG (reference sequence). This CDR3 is CAWSVGGVSYEQYF. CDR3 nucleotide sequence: TGTGCCTGGAGTGTCGGGGGGGTATCCTACGAGCAGTACTTC.

CDR3 loop: CASSPWSGSGTQYF. In DNA form, the CDR3 reads TGTGCCAGCAGCCCCTGGTCAGGCTCAGGGACCCAGTACTTC. The V call is TRBV28, the J call TRBJ2-5; D gene uncertain. The CDR3 is made up of 14 amino acids. Germline CDR1 and CDR2: MDHEN and SYDVKM. V was shortened by 6 bases and J by 7 bases, with 18 bases between the two germline ends.

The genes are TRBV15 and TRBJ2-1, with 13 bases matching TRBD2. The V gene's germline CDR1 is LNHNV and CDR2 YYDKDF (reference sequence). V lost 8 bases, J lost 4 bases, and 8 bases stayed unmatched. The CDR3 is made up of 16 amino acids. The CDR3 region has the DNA TGTGCCACCTACGGCTGGACTAGCGGGAGTTACAATGAGCAGTTCTTC. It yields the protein CATYGWTSGSYNEQFF.

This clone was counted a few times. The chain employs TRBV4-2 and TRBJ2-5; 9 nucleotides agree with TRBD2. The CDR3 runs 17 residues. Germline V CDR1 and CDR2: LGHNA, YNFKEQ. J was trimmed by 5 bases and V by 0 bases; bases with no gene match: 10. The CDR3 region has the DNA TGTGCCAGCAGCCAAGAAGGTCAGCGGGGGGCCGGGGAGACCCAGTACTTC. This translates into CASSQEGQRGAGETQYF.

As DNA, the CDR3 is TGTGCCAGCAGTGAGGGACACTCTGGCCCCTACAATGAGCAGTTCTTC. Protein product: CASSEGHSGPYNEQFF. The V gene is TRBV25-1, the J gene TRBJ2-1; D might be TRBD1 (6 bases). The CDR3 has 16 residues. From germline, CDR1 is MGHDK and CDR2 SYGVNS. Trimming cost V 3 bases and J 2 bases, with 14 bases left between them.

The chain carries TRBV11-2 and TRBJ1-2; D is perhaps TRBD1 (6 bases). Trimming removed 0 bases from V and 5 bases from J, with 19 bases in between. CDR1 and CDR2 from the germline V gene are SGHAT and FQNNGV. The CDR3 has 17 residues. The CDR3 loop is CASSLDDRAGAWYGYTF. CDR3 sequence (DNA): TGTGCCAGCAGCTTAGATGATCGGGCGGGGGCTTGGTATGGCTACACCTTC.

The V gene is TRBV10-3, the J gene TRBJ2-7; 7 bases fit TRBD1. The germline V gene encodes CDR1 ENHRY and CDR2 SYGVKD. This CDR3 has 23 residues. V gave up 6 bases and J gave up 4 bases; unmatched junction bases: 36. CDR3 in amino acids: CAIRPRVEGARVPSSQIFYEQYF. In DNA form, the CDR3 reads TGTGCCATCAGGCCCCGGGTTGAGGGGGCTCGAGTCCCCTCATCGCAAATCTTTTACGAGCAGTACTTC.

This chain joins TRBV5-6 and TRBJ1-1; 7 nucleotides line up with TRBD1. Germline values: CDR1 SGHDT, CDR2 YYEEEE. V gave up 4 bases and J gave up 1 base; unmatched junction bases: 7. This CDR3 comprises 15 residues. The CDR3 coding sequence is TGTGCCAGCAGCATCGGGGACAGAAAGAACACTGAAGCTTTCTTT. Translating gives CASSIGDRKNTEAFF.

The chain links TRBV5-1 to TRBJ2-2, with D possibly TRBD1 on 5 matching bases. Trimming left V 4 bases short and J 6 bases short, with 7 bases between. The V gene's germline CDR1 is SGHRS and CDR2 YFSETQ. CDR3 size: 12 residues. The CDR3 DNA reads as TGCGCCAGCAGCCTGACAGCCGGGGAGCTGTTTTTT. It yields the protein CASSLTAGELFF.

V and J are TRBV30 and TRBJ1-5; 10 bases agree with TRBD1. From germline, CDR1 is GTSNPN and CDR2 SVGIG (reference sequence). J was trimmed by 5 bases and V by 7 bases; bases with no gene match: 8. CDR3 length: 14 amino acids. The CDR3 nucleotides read TGTGCCTATACGGCCGGGACAGGGGATCAGCCCCAGCATTTT. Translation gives CAYTAGTGDQPQHF.

The CDR3 loop is CASSLDAGLAGAHNEQFF. CDR3 DNA sequence: TGTGCCAGCAGCTTAGACGCCGGACTAGCGGGGGCTCACAATGAGCAGTTCTTC. The chain employs TRBV11-3 and TRBJ2-1, with 13 nucleotides matching TRBD2. Germline trimming cut 0 bases from V and 5 bases from J; bases unmatched to any gene: 7. The CDR3 sequence is 18 residues long. CDR1 SGHNT and CDR2 YENEEA come from the germline V gene.

This CDR3 is CASSRDLNTEAFF. CDR3 nucleotides: TGTGCCAGCAGCAGGGATTTGAACACTGAAGCTTTCTTT. V and J are TRBV6-1 and TRBJ1-1, with D perhaps matching TRBD1 (5 bases). Deletions cut 6 bases from V and 0 bases from J, with 8 bases between. The CDR3 contains 13 residues. Germline V gene data show CDR1 as MNHNS and CDR2 as SASEGT.

The CDR3, as DNA: TGCGCCAGCAGCCAAGTTTTAGGACTAGAGGTCGGGGAGCTGTTTTTT. Translating gives CASSQVLGLEVGELFF. The chain carries TRBV4-1 and TRBJ2-2, with 7 bases lining up with TRBD2. Per the germline V gene, CDR1 is MGHRA and CDR2 is YSYEKL. The CDR3 has 16 amino acids. V trimming: 1 base; J trimming: 7 bases; junction bases outside the gene matches: 9.